These T cell receptor beta chains were read from a single sample in a study of blood T cell repertoires in COVID-19. Profiled with immunoSEQ multiplex PCR; TCRdb holds only in-frame clones, not every one. The sample consists of around 100,000 clones, approximately 93% of them appearing once. The sequenced sample was peripheral blood. The source of these receptors is a man in his sixties with acute or convalescent COVID-19. The CDR3 runs from the conserved cysteine through the conserved F or W. D genes are given only for firm matches.

CDR3 protein: CASSCWGATGGLTDTQYF; J gene: TRBJ2-3; D gene: -; V gene: TRBV6-8
CDR3 protein: CASSPQGGAKTEAFF; J gene: TRBJ1-1; D gene: -; V gene: TRBV9
CDR3 protein: CASSSMETYGYTF; J gene: TRBJ1-2; D gene: -; V gene: TRBV6-6
CDR3 protein: CASTLTSGSLGTGELFF; J gene: TRBJ2-2; D gene: TRBD2; V gene: TRBV9
CDR3 protein: CASSLPRGSEQFF; J gene: TRBJ2-1; D gene: -; V gene: TRBV11-2
CDR3 protein: CASSEGSTDTQYF; J gene: TRBJ2-3; D gene: -; V gene: TRBV9
CDR3 protein: CASSPLSGQGGDNEQFF; J gene: TRBJ2-1; D gene: TRBD1; V gene: TRBV27
CDR3 protein: CASSKPLTGDLYNSPLHF; J gene: TRBJ1-6; D gene: -; V gene: TRBV21-1
CDR3 protein: CASSLGSGRDFYEQYF; J gene: TRBJ2-7; D gene: -; V gene: TRBV5-1
CDR3 protein: CASSPGLAVPTDTQYF; J gene: TRBJ2-3; D gene: TRBD2; V gene: TRBV4-1
CDR3 protein: CASSGAGRPGTVYEQYF; J gene: TRBJ2-7; D gene: -; V gene: TRBV27
CDR3 protein: CATSRERTQGGEQFF; J gene: TRBJ2-1; D gene: -; V gene: TRBV15
CDR3 protein: CASSPGGSLPKGYGYTF; J gene: TRBJ1-2; D gene: -; V gene: TRBV18
CDR3 protein: CAGVGGVSSNQPQHF; J gene: TRBJ1-5; D gene: -; V gene: TRBV19
CDR3 protein: CASSINGGQGGQPQHF; J gene: TRBJ1-5; D gene: TRBD1; V gene: TRBV19
CDR3 protein: CASSQGVQGAHYEQYF; J gene: TRBJ2-7; D gene: TRBD1; V gene: TRBV3-1/TRBV3-2
CDR3 protein: CASSQETGGTYEQYF; J gene: TRBJ2-7; D gene: TRBD2; V gene: TRBV4-2
CDR3 protein: CASTSDRARQPQHF; J gene: TRBJ1-5; D gene: TRBD1; V gene: TRBV2
CDR3 protein: CATSRDRGADQPQHF; J gene: TRBJ1-5; D gene: -; V gene: TRBV15
CDR3 protein: CASSYDWHTSGDGYTF; J gene: TRBJ1-2; D gene: -; V gene: TRBV6-6
CDR3 protein: CSVSQGGYTEAFF; J gene: TRBJ1-1; D gene: TRBD1; V gene: TRBV29-1
CDR3 protein: CASSESGSNYGYTF; J gene: TRBJ1-2; D gene: -; V gene: TRBV10-2
CDR3 protein: CASSPPKGAGYGYTF; J gene: TRBJ1-2; D gene: TRBD1; V gene: TRBV28
CDR3 protein: CATSDLGQGQETQYF; J gene: TRBJ2-5; D gene: TRBD1; V gene: TRBV24-1
CDR3 protein: CAWSPILPTINEQFF; J gene: TRBJ2-1; D gene: -; V gene: TRBV30